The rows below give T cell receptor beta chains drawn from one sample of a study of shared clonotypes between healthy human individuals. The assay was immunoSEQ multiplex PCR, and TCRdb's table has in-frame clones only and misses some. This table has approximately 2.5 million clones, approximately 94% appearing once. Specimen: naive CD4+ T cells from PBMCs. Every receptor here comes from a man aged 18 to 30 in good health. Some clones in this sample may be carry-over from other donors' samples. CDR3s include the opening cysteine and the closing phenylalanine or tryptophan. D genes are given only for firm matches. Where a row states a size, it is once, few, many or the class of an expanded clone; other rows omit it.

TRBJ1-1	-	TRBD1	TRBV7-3	CASSLTGQGNTEAFF	TGTGCCAGCAGCTTAACGGGACAGGGGAACACTGAAGCTTTCTTT
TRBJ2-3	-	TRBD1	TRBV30	CAGNRDRGTDTQYF	TGTGCCGGGAACCGGGACAGGGGCACAGATACGCAGTATTTT
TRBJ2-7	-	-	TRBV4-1	CASSLPPWTEQYF	TGCGCCAGCAGCCTCCCCCCCTGGACCGAGCAGTACTTC
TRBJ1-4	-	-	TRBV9	CASSVGRLSEKLFF	TGTGCCAGCAGCGTAGGGCGACTCTCGGAAAAACTGTTTTTT
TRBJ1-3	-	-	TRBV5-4	CASSLDRVGNTIYF	TGTGCCAGCAGCTTGGACAGGGTTGGAAACACCATATATTTT
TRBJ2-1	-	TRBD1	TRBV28	CASSSRDRATLGQFF	TGTGCCAGCAGTTCCCGGGACAGAGCGACTTTAGGGCAGTTCTTC
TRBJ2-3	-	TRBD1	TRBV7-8	CASSLLNRGRGDTQYF	TGTGCCAGCAGCTTACTGAACAGGGGGAGAGGAGATACGCAGTATTTT
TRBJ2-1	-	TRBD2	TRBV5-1	CASSFSGTTYNEQFF	TGCGCCAGCAGCTTTAGCGGGACGACCTACAATGAGCAGTTCTTC
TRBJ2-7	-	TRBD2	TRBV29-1	CSVSGGSSYEQYF	TGCAGCGTTTCCGGCGGGAGCTCCTACGAGCAGTACTTC
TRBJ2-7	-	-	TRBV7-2	CASSPRGAVSEQYF	TGTGCCAGCAGCCCACGGGGAGCGGTTTCCGAGCAGTACTTC
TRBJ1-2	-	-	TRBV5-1	CASFPEPPTQAYTF	TGCGCCAGCTTTCCTGAACCTCCAACACAGGCCTACACCTTC
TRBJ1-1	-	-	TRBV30	CAWSVGRRTEAFF	TGTGCCTGGAGTGTAGGGAGGAGGACTGAAGCTTTCTTT
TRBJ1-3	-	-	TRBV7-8	CASSFAGAGNTIYF	TGTGCCAGCAGCTTTGCAGGGGCTGGAAACACCATATATTTT
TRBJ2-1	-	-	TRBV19	CASTPLESGTEQFF	TGTGCCAGTACCCCTCTAGAAAGTGGTACTGAGCAGTTCTTC
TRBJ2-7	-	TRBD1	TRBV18	CASSPITQGAYGEQYF	TGTGCCAGCTCACCAATAACACAGGGGGCTTACGGCGAGCAGTACTTC
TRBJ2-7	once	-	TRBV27	CASSFLGEQYF	TGTGCCAGCAGTTTTTTGGGCGAGCAGTACTTC
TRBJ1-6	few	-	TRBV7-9	CASSLENSPLHF	TGTGCCAGCAGCTTAGAGAATTCACCCCTCCACTTT
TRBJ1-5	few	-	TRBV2	CASRPRGISQPQHF	TGTGCCAGCAGGCCCAGGGGAATAAGTCAGCCCCAGCATTTT
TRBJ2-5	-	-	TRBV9	CASSVGPGTETQYF	TGTGCCAGCAGCGTTGGCCCGGGGACGGAGACCCAGTACTTC
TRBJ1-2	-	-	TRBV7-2	CASSLYRDPTGYTF	TGTGCCAGCAGCTTATACAGGGACCCCACTGGCTACACCTTC
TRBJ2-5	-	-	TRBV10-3	CAISEPAGRQETQYF	TGTGCCATCAGTGAGCCGGCGGGACGGCAAGAGACCCAGTACTTC
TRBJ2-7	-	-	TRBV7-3	CASSPGGASYEQYF	TGTGCCAGCAGCCCTGGGGGGGCTTCCTACGAGCAGTACTTC
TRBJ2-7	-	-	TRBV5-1	CASSLGVGAYEQYF	TGCGCCAGCAGCTTGGGTGTCGGAGCCTACGAGCAGTACTTC
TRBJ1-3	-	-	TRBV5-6	CASSLQGRGSGNTIYF	TGTGCCAGCTCCCTTCAGGGCAGGGGCTCTGGAAACACCATATATTTT
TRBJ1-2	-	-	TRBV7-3	CASSLQGGLGYTF	TGTGCCAGCAGCCTTCAGGGCGGGTTGGGCTACACCTTC
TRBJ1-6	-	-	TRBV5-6	CASSLSTDSLGHSPLHF	TGTGCCAGCAGCTTGTCCACGGACTCTCTGGGACATTCACCCCTCCACTTT
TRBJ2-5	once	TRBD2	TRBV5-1	CASSIGLAGGETQYF	TGCGCCAGCAGCATAGGACTAGCGGGAGGGGAGACCCAGTACTTC
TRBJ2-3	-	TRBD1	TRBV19	CATQGQGALTQYF	TGTGCCACCCAAGGGCAGGGGGCGCTTACGCAGTATTTT
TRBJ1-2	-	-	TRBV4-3	CASSQDWADYGYTF	TGCGCCAGCAGCCAAGATTGGGCGGATTATGGCTACACCTTC
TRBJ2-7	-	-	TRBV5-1	CASSLGDYEQYF	TGCGCCAGCAGCTTGGGAGACTACGAGCAGTACTTC
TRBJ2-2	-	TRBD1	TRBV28	CASMDRRTGELFF	TGTGCCAGCATGGACAGGAGGACCGGGGAGCTGTTTTTT
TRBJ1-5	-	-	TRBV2	CASSGRVGQPQHF	TGTGCCAGCAGTGGGAGAGTGGGGCAGCCCCAGCATTTT
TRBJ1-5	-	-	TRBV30	CAWSTQGNQPQHF	TGTGCCTGGAGTACTCAGGGAAATCAGCCCCAGCATTTT
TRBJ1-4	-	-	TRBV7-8	CASSLKWVQGKLFF	TGTGCCAGCAGCTTAAAATGGGTTCAGGGGAAACTGTTTTTT
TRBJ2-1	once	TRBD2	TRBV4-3	CASSQKREKGFEQFF	TGCGCCAGCAGCCAAAAGCGGGAGAAGGGATTTGAGCAGTTCTTC
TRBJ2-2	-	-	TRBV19	CASSPKHGNTGELFF	TGTGCCAGTAGCCCAAAACACGGCAACACCGGGGAGCTGTTTTTT
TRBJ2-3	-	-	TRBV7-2	CASSAIINTDTQYF	TGTGCCAGCAGTGCGATAATTAACACAGATACGCAGTATTTT
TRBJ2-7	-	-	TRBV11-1	CASSSPSPGAYEQYF	TGTGCCAGCAGCTCCCCCAGCCCCGGGGCCTACGAGCAGTACTTC
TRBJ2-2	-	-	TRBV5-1	CASSLLMTGELFF	TGCGCCAGCAGCTTGCTCATGACCGGGGAGCTGTTTTTT
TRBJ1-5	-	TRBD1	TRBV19	CASSNHRTGGQPQHF	TGTGCCAGTAGTAATCATCGGACAGGGGGTCAGCCCCAGCATTTT
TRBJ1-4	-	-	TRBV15	CATSRDRPRSPGDTNEKLFF	TGTGCCACCAGCAGAGATCGCCCAAGGAGCCCCGGGGATACTAATGAAAAACTGTTTTTT
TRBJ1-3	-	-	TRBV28	CASRDLGASGNTIYF	TGTGCCAGCAGGGATCTCGGGGCCTCTGGAAACACCATATATTTT
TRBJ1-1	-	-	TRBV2	CASSSQEMNTEAFF	TGTGCCAGCAGTAGTCAAGAGATGAACACTGAAGCTTTCTTT
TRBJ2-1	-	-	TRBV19	CASSTLPYNEQFF	TGTGCCAGTAGTACCCTACCTTACAATGAGCAGTTCTTC
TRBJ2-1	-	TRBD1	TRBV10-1	CASSPTGQANNEQFF	TGCGCCAGCAGTCCTACTGGACAGGCCAACAATGAGCAGTTCTTC
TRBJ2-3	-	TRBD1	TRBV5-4	CASSFGQGGADTQYF	TGTGCCAGCAGCTTCGGACAGGGGGGCGCAGATACGCAGTATTTT
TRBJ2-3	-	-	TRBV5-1	CASSSDFTDTQYF	TGCGCCAGCAGCTCGGACTTCACAGATACGCAGTATTTT
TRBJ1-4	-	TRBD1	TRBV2	CASSEDRGYEKLFF	TGTGCCAGCAGCGAGGACAGGGGGTATGAAAAACTGTTTTTT